This T cell receptor (beta chain) was sequenced during a study of T cells expressing NK-cell markers. The study's findings and limits: Expanded clones of NKG2C+ T cells had an unclear HCMV specificity. The leading position in the CD3+CD56-NKG2C+ fraction of four donors also went to these clonotypes.

Per the germline V gene, CDR1 is MDHEN and CDR2 is SYDVKM. CDR3 length: 14 residues. Reprocessing the 5' RACE reads, TCRdb reports a single entry for every CDR3 protein and omits DNA. The sample shows 550,000 or so distinct CDR3 sequences, and 3.5% to 4.5% sits with its ten largest clones. As for this clonotype: No antigen is known for it.

Sequencing was performed on blood T cells: a sorted CD56 or NKG2C T cell subset, CD4+ or CD8+ T cells, or bulk PBMC T cells (not recorded which). This chain links TRBV28 with TRBJ2-7; TCRdb outputs TRBD1, but without DNA this stays unchecked. The sequence was obtained from a young man in good health. The CDR3 here is CASSFGPSAYEQYF.